The 7 T cell receptor beta chains below come from one sample, sequenced in a study of blood T cell repertoires in COVID-19. TCRdb's copy holds only in-frame clones and misses some; the assay was immunoSEQ multiplex PCR. The sample has 390,000 or so clones, roughly 86% seen once. The source material was peripheral blood. The receptors here all came from a woman in her twenties or thirties with COVID-19, enrolled during active disease.

Here the CDR3 DNA reads TGTGCCAGCTCGAGCCCCGGGGAAGGCACTGAAGCTTTCTTT. It specifies CASSSPGEGTEAFF. This chain connects TRBV27 to TRBJ1-1; D unresolved. V was trimmed by 8 bases and J by 4 bases, leaving 17 bases between them. The CDR3 runs 14 residues. Germline values: CDR1 MNHEY, CDR2 SMNVEV (reference sequence).

This clone has only a few counts. The chain recombines TRBV10-2 with TRBJ2-1, with TRBD2 matching over 7 bases. V trimming: 3 bases; J trimming: 16 bases; junction bases outside the gene matches: 15. CDR3 length equals 14 residues. Germline V gene sequence: CDR1 WSHSY, CDR2 SAAADI. The CDR3: CASSEGSGGVSQFF. The DNA of the CDR3 is TGCGCCAGCAGTGAAGGCTCTGGGGGGGTCAGCCAATTCTTC.

The rearrangement links TRBV7-9 to TRBJ1-2; D is unresolved. Germline CDR1 reads SEHNR; CDR2 reads FQNEAQ (reference sequence). The V end was cut by 4 bases, the J end by 7 bases, with 10 bases between. The CDR3 loop spans 12 amino acids. This chain's CDR3 is CASSWETGGYTF. CDR3 DNA sequence: TGTGCCAGCAGCTGGGAGACGGGTGGCTACACCTTC.

This chain uses TRBV5-1 with TRBJ2-3; 9 bases line up with TRBD1. This CDR3 has 16 amino acids. Germline CDR1 reads SGHRS; CDR2 reads YFSETQ. Trimming cost V 0 bases and J 2 bases; bases outside gene matches: 4. The CDR3 spells CASSLEGQGNTDTQYF. For the CDR3, the DNA is TGCGCCAGCAGCTTGGAGGGACAGGGCAACACAGATACGCAGTATTTT. Drawing the rest from reference TRBV5-1 and TRBJ2-3, the complete variable domain is KAGVTQTPRYLIKTRGQQVTLSCSPISGHRSVSWYQQTPGQGLQFLFEYFSETQRNKGNFPGRFSGRQFSNSRSEMNVSTLELGDSALYLCASSLEGQGNTDTQYFGPGTRLTVL.

This chain joins TRBV7-9 and TRBJ2-5, with a weak D call TRBD2 (5 bases). CDR3 size: 14 residues. V gave up 3 bases and J gave up 5 bases, with 13 bases separating them. Germline CDR1 is SEHNR and CDR2 is FQNEAQ (reference sequence). The CDR3 DNA is TGTGCCAGCAGCTTCCGGGGAACGGAGGAGACCCAGTACTTC. It encodes CASSFRGTEETQYF.

The rearrangement uses TRBV12-3 or TRBV12-4 and TRBJ2-7, with D possibly TRBD2 on 6 matching bases. Trimming stripped 5 bases from V and 7 bases from J, with 15 bases between. This CDR3 region has 13 residues. CDR3 amino acids: CASSPSVPGEQYF. CDR3 coding DNA: TGTGCCAGCAGTCCTAGCGTCCCGGGGGAGCAGTACTTC.

The rearrangement joins TRBV3-1 (or the pseudogene TRBV3-2) to TRBJ1-2; D gene ambiguous. V lost 3 bases and J lost 4, with 6 bases in between. The CDR3 contains 12 residues. Germline V gene data show CDR1 as LGHDT and CDR2 as YNNKEL (reference sequence). The CDR3 DNA follows: TGTGCCAGCAGCCAGGCCCCCTATGGCTACACCTTC. Translated: CASSQAPYGYTF.